Below are 8 T cell receptor beta chains sequenced from a single sample in a study of cytomegalovirus exposure and HLA in healthy donors (dated by TCRdb to between 2016 and 2019). The library was obtained by the immunoSEQ multiplex PCR assay. For the multiplex PCR, a mixture combining 60 forward primers for TCR Vbeta segments and 13 reverse primers for TCR Jbeta segments was used. This immuneACCESS table, as held by TCRdb, lists in-frame sequences with V and J called but not all clones. Of the missing ones, under half trace to an unresolved V gene in checked studies; the others have no known cause. The sample records about 150,000 clones, around three quarters of which are singletons. 4% of the sample rests with the top ten. The sample taken for sequencing was PBMCs. The origin of the receptors is a woman aged 40 to 50 in good health and CMV-seronegative.

CDR3 in amino acids: CASSPTSRRTDTQYF. CDR3 bases: TGTGCCAGCAGCCCGACTAGCCGACGCACAGATACGCAGTATTTT. The chain couples TRBV7-9 to TRBJ2-3, with 7 bases that match TRBD2. Trimming took 5 bases from V and 1 from J; bases not matched to a gene: 6. Germline assignment: CDR1 SEHNR and CDR2 FQNEAQ (reference sequence). The CDR3 length is 15 residues.

The chain uses TRBV27 and TRBJ1-1, with a weak D call TRBD1 (5 bases). In germline, CDR1 is MNHEY, CDR2 SMNVEV (reference sequence). The CDR3 runs to 13 residues. V lost 3 bases and J lost 1, with 6 bases in between. The CDR3 loop is CASSFRENTEAFF. The CDR3 DNA reads as TGTGCCAGCAGTTTCAGGGAGAACACTGAAGCTTTCTTT.

The DNA of the CDR3 is TGTGCCAGCAGCCAGGGGGCTGGGGCCAACGTCCTGACTTTC. Encoded protein: CASSQGAGANVLTF. The genes are TRBV5-6 and TRBJ2-6; 7 nucleotides match TRBD1. V dropped 4 bases and J dropped 2; count of bases not matched to a gene: 0. The CDR3 spans 14 residues. The germline gives CDR1 SGHDT, CDR2 YYEEEE. Together with reference TRBV5-6 and TRBJ2-6, the CDR3 gives the full variable domain: DAGVTQSPTHLIKTRGQQVTLRCSPKSGHDTVSWYQQALGQGPQFIFQYYEEEERQRGNFPDRFSGHQFPNYSSELNVNALLLGDSALYLCASSQGAGANVLTFGAGSRLTVL.

The chain combines TRBV30 with TRBJ2-3; TRBD2 agrees at 13 bases. CDR1 is GTSNPN and CDR2 is SVGIG in the germline V gene (reference sequence). V shed 3 bases and J 1 base; nucleotides not matched to a gene: 10. The length of the CDR3 is 18 residues. CDR3 protein: CAWSAGTSGTGGTDTQYF. In DNA form, the CDR3 reads TGTGCCTGGAGCGCCGGGACTAGCGGGACTGGGGGCACAGATACGCAGTATTTT.

The CDR3 DNA is TGTGCCAGCAGCTTCGGGACAGGTTGGGCAGATACGCAGTATTTT. The encoded protein is CASSFGTGWADTQYF. The genes are TRBV11-2 and TRBJ2-3; 8 bases align to TRBD1. Germline V gene data show CDR1 as SGHAT and CDR2 as FQNNGV. V was clipped by 3 bases and J by 4 bases; unmatched bases: 6. The CDR3 runs to 15 residues.

The rearrangement uses TRBV13 and TRBJ2-2; TRBD2 might be the D (6 bases). The CDR3 has 18 amino acids. Trimming took off 5 bases at V and 5 bases at J, with 24 bases between the two ends. The germline CDR1 and CDR2 sequences are PRHDT and FYEKMQ (reference sequence). CDR3 in amino acids: CASSASGSGVSWTGELFF. The DNA of the CDR3 is TGTGCCAGCAGCGCTTCGGGGTCGGGGGTGTCATGGACCGGGGAGCTGTTTTTT. The full variable domain, in which reference TRBV13 and TRBJ2-2 provide the parts outside the CDR3, is AAGVIQSPRHLIKEKRETATLKCYPIPRHDTVYWYQQGPGQDPQFLISFYEKMQSDKGSIPDRFSAQQFSDYHSELNMSSLELGDSALYFCASSASGSGVSWTGELFFGEGSRLTVL.

The chain is built from TRBV5-1 and TRBJ2-5; maybe TRBD2 (6 bases). Trimming stripped 3 bases from V and 1 base from J, with 10 bases between. This CDR3 is 14 amino acids long. From germline, CDR1 is SGHRS and CDR2 YFSETQ. CDR3 in DNA: TGCGCCAGCAGCTGGTTCGGGAGCCAAGAGACCCAGTACTTC. Encoded protein: CASSWFGSQETQYF. Combining the CDR3 with reference TRBV5-1 and TRBJ2-5 gives the whole variable domain KAGVTQTPRYLIKTRGQQVTLSCSPISGHRSVSWYQQTPGQGLQFLFEYFSETQRNKGNFPGRFSGRQFSNSRSEMNVSTLELGDSALYLCASSWFGSQETQYFGPGTRLLVL.

This clone was counted once. V and J are TRBV15 and TRBJ1-2; the D gene is possibly TRBD1 (5 bases). The germline V gene encodes CDR1 LNHNV and CDR2 YYDKDF (reference sequence). This CDR3 has 14 residues. The V and J ends lost 0 bases and 8 bases respectively, with 13 bases between them. The CDR3 DNA sequence: TGTGCCACCAGCAGAGAAGCGGGGCAGTTCGGCTACACCTTC. Protein sequence: CATSREAGQFGYTF.